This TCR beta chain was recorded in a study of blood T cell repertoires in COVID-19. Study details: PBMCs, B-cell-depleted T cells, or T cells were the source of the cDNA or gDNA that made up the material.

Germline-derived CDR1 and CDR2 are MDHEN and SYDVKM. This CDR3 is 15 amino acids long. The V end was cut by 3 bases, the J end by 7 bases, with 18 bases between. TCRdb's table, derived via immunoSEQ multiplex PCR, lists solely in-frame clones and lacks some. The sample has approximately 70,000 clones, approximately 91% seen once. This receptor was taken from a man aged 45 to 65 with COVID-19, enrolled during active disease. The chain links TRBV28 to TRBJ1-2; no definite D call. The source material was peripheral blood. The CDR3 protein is CASSFLQQRASGYTF. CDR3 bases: TGTGCCAGCAGTTTCTTACAACAGAGGGCCAGTGGCTACACCTTC.